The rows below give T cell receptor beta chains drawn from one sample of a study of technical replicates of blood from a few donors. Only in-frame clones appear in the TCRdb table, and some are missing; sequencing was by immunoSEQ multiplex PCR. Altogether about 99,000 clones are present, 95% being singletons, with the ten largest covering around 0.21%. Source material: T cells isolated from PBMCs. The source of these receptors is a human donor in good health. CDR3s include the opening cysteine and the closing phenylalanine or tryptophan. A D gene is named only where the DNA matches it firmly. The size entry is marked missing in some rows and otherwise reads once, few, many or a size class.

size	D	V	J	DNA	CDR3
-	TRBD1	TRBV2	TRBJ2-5	TGTGCCAGCAGTGTGGAACAGGGGGTAGAGACCCAGTACTTC	CASSVEQGVETQYF
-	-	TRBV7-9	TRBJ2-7	TGTGCCAGCAGCTTAGAAGCAGGGATGGTCTACGAGCAGTACTTC	CASSLEAGMVYEQYF
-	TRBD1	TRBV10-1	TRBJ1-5	TGCGCCAGCAGTTTCCGACAGGGGATAGGGGATTATAGCAATCAGCCCCAGCATTTT	CASSFRQGIGDYSNQPQHF
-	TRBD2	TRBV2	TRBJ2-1	TGTGCCAGCGCGGGCGGGAGGGGTAACAATGAGCAGTTCTTC	CASAGGRGNNEQFF
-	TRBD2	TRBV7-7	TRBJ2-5	TGTGCTAGCAGCCCCCGTGGAGCGGGGGAAGAGACCCAGTACTTC	CASSPRGAGEETQYF
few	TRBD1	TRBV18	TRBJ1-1	TGTGCCAGCTCACCGCGACAGGGGAACACTGAAGCTTTCTTT	CASSPRQGNTEAFF
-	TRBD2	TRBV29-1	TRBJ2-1	TGCAGCGTCACTAGCGACACCTACAATGAGCAGTTCTTC	CSVTSDTYNEQFF
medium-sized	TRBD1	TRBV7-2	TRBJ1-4	TGTGCCAGCAGCAGATACAGGGGTGTTAGTGAAAAACTGTTTTTT	CASSRYRGVSEKLFF
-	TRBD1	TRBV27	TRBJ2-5	TGTGCCAGCAGCAGGACAGGGGGCGGTGAGACCCAGTACTTC	CASSRTGGGETQYF
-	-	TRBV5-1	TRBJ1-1	TGCGCCAGCAGCTTAGGGGCTGGCGCTGAAGCTTTCTTT	CASSLGAGAEAFF
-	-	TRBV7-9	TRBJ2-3	TGTGCCAGCAGCCCCAAATTGACAGCTAGCACAGATACGCAGTATTTT	CASSPKLTASTDTQYF
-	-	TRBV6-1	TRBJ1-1	TGTGCCAGCAGTGAAAGTAACCCAACATCTGAAGCTTTCTTT	CASSESNPTSEAFF
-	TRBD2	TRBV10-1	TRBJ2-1	TGCGCCAGCAGTGCCCAGCGGGAGTTCTACAATGAGCAGTTCTTC	CASSAQREFYNEQFF
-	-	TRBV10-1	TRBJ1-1	TGCGCCAGCAGGTCCGAGGGCACCCTGGAAACTGAAGCTTTCTTT	CASRSEGTLETEAFF
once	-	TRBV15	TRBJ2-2	TGTGCCACCAGCAGAGGGGCGGGGCCAAACACCGGGGAGCTGTTTTTT	CATSRGAGPNTGELFF
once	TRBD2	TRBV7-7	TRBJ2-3	TGTGCCAGCAGCTCACTGGGACTAGCGGGAGGACGTCCCACAGATACGCAGTATTTT	CASSSLGLAGGRPTDTQYF
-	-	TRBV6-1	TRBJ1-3	TGTGCCAGCAGTGTTAGAACCTCCCCGAACTCTGGAAACACCATATATTTT	CASSVRTSPNSGNTIYF
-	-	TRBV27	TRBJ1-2	TGTGCCAGCAGTGATCTGACTGAGTATGGCTACACCTTC	CASSDLTEYGYTF
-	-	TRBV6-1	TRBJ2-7	TGTGCCGGGGGGGACATTTCCATCTCCTACGAGCAGTACTTC	CAGGDISISYEQYF
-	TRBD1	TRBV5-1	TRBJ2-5	TGCGCCAGGGGGAAGGGGGCGTGGGAGACCCAGTACTTC	CARGKGAWETQYF
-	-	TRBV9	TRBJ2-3	TGTGCCAGCAGTCGGACTTATACTAGCACAGATACGCAGTATTTT	CASSRTYTSTDTQYF
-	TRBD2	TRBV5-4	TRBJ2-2	TGTGCCAGCAGCTTGGGCGGGAGCTACACCGGGGAGCTGTTTTTT	CASSLGGSYTGELFF
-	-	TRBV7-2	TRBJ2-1	TGTGCCAGTAGCGGTTGGGCATCCTACAATGAGCAGTTCTTC	CASSGWASYNEQFF
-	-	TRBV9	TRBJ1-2	TGTGCCAGCAGCGTAGGTACCAGGGGTCAAAGTAACTATGGCTACACCTTC	CASSVGTRGQSNYGYTF
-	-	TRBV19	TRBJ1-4	TGTGCTATTCCTTACGGGCGGGGGGTTGAAAAACTGTTTTTT	CAIPYGRGVEKLFF
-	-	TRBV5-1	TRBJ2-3	TGCGCCAGCAGCTTGTCGAACAGTCAGAAGGTGGATTTT	CASSLSNSQKVDF
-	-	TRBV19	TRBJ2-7	TGTGCCAGTAGTCTTCAAGTACTCTACGAGCAGTACTTC	CASSLQVLYEQYF
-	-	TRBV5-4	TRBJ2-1	TGTGCCAGCAGCGGTCGACTAGGTGGGCAGTTCTTC	CASSGRLGGQFF
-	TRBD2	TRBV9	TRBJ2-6	TGTGCCAGCAGCCCTAGGGGAGGGCTACGTTCCGGGGCCAACGTCCTGACTTTC	CASSPRGGLRSGANVLTF
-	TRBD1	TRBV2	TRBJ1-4	TGTGCCAGCACCTTCAGACAGGGGAAGAGGGCACTGTTTTTT	CASTFRQGKRALFF
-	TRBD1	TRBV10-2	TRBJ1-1	TGCGCCATAGGGGACAGCGAGAACACTGAAGCTTTCTTT	CAIGDSENTEAFF
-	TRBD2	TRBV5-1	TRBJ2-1	TGCGCCAGCAGTTCCATAGCGGGAGATAGCGAGCAGTTCTTC	CASSSIAGDSEQFF
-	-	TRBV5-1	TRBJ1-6	TGCGCCAGCAGCTTGTTCGGGGGGGATGTTAATTCACCCCTCCACTTT	CASSLFGGDVNSPLHF
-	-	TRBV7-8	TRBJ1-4	TGTGCCAGCAGCCCCCTCAGGCCTGCTCGGGGTGAAAAACTGTTTTTT	CASSPLRPARGEKLFF
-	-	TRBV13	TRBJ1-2	TGTGCCAGCAGCCCATTTAACTATGGCTACACCTTC	CASSPFNYGYTF
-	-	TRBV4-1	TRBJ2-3	TGCGCCAGCAGCCAAGAAACGGGGAGAGTCGGTACGCAGTATTTT	CASSQETGRVGTQYF